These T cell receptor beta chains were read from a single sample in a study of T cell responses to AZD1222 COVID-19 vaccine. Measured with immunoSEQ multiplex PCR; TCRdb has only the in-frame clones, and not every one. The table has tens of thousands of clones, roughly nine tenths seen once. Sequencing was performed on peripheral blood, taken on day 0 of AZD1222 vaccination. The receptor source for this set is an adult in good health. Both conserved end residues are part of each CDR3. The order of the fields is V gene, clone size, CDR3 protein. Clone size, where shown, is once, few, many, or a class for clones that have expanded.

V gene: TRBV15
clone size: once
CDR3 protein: CATSGNLAGRNEQFF

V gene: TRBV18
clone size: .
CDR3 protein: CASSPSEIGGPTNEKLFF

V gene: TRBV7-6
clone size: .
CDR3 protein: CASSSGEGMNTEAFF

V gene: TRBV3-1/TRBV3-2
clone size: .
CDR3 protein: CASSPPLEDNEQFF

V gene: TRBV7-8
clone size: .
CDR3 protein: CASSLVTGGPNEKLFF

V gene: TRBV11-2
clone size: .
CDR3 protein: CASSPTGGPAYEQYF

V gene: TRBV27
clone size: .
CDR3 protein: CASGQGDVYEQYF

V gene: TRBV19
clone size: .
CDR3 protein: CASRISGGSNTGELFF

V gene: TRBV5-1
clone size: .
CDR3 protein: CASSLPGRGEKLFF

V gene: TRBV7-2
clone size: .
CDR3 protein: CASSHPGETQYF

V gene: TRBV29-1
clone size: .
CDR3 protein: CSVRLTGHGEKLFF

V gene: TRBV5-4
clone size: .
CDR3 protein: CASSLYRDRIEKLFF

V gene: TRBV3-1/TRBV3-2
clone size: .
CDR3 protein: CASSQEKGVVHF

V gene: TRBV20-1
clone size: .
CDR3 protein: CSAGVNYGYTF

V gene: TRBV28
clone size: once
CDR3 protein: CASSLSSPLHF

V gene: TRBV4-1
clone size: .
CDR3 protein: CASSQECRQVSNQPQHF

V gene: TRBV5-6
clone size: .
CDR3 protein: CASSKRDRGFTGELFF

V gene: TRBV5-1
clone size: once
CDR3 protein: CASSFASTANTEAFF

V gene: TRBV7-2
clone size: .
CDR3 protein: CASSSRGGGMETQYF

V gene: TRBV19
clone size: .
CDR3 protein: CASADQGHYGYTF

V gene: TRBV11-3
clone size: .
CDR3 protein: CASSRPPPAEQFF

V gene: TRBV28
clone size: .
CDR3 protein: CASSFTGVKGSPLHF

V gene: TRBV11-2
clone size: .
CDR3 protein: CASSLGLINEQFF

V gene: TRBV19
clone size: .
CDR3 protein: CASSIDWEGRVNTEAFF

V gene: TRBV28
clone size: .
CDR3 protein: CASSLVRPSYNEQFF

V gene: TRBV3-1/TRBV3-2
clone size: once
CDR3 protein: CASSKGPWQGGLGYTF

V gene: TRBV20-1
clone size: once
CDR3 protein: CSPGDNEQFF

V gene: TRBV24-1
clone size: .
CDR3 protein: CATSDLTGTETQYF

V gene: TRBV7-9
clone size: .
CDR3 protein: CASSFRGAGELFF

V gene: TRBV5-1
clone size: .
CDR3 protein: CASSSRQQETQYF

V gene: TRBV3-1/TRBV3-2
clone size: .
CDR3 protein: CASSQGPTGRYGYTF

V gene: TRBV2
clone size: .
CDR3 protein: CASHLEMNTEAFF

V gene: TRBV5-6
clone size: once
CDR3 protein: CASSPTGVTGYTF

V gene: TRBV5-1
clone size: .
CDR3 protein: CASSLGTGNTEAFF

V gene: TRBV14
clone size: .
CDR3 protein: CASSQGAANSGNTIYF

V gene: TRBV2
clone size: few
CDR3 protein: CASSELGLWQPQHF

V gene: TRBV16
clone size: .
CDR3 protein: CASSQSRNYGYTF

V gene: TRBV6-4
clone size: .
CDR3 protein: CASRTGNGGYTF

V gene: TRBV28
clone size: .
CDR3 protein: CASRGAGPFYEQYF

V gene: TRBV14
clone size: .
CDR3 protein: CASSQVGRTYEQYF

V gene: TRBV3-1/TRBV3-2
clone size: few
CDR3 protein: CASSHDSGLGGYTF

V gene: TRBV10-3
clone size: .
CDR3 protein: CATRLGGNTGELFF

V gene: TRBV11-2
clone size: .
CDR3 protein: CASSLGGRNTIYF

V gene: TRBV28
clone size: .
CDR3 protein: CASTRTGKGSPLHF

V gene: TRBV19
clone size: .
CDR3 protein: CASSIKQEINIYGYTF

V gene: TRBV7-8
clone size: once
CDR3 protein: CASSREVGRVGNTIYF

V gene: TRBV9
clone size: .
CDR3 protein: CASSVGPRPVQPDQPQHF

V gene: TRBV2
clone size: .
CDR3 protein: CASSGTGPRGETQYF

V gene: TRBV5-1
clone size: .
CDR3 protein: CASSLAAGDNSPLHF

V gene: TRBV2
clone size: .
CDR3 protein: CASSLRNTEAFF

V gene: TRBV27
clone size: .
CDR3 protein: CASGAWGDNEKLFF

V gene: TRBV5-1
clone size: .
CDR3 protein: CASRAVNEKLFF